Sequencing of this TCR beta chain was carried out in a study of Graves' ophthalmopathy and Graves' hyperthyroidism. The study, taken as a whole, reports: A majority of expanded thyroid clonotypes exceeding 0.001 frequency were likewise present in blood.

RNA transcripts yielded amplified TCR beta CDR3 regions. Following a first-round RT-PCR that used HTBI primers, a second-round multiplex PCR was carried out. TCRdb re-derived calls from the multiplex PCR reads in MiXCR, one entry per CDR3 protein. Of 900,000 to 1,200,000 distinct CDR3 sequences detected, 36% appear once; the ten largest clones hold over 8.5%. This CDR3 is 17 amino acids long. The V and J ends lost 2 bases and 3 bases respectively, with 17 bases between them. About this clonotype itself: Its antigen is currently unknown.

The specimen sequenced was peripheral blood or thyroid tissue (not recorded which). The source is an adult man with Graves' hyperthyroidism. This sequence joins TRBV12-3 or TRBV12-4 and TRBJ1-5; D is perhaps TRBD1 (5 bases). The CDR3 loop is CASSLRAGRGFNQPQHF. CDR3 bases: TGTGCCAGCAGTTTACGGGCAGGGCGGGGGTTCAATCAGCCCCAGCATTTT.